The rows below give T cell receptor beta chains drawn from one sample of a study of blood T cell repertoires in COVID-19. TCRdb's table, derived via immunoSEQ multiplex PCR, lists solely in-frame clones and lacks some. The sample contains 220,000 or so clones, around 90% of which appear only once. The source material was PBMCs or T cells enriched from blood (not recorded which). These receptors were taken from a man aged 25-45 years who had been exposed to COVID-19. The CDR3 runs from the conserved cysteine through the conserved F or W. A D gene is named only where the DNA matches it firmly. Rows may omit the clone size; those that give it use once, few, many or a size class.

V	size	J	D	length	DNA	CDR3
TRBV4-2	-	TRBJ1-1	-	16	TGTGCCAGCAGCCACGCTGGGGGGGGATTGAACACTGAAGCTTTCTTT	CASSHAGGGLNTEAFF
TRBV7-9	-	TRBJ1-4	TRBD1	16	TGTGCCAGCAGCTTACAACCCGGTAGGGGGCTGGAAAAACTGTTTTTT	CASSLQPGRGLEKLFF
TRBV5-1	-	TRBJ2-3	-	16	TGCGCCAGCAGCTTGGAAGCAGCACGGGGCACAGATACGCAGTATTTT	CASSLEAARGTDTQYF
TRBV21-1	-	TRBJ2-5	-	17	TGTGCCAGCAGCAAGGGACTAGCGGGGCCACTCGTAGGGACCCAGTACTTC	CASSKGLAGPLVGTQYF
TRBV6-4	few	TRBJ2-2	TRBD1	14	TGTGCCAGCAGTGAACAGGGGGACACCGGGGAGCTGTTTTTT	CASSEQGDTGELFF
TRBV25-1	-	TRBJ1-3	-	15	TGTGCCAGCAGTGGGGCTGGGACAACTGGAAACACCATATATTTT	CASSGAGTTGNTIYF
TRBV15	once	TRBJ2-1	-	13	TGTGCCACCAGCACAGACTCGGACAATGAGCAGTTCTTC	CATSTDSDNEQFF
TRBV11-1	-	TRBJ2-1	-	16	TGTCTCGCGCGGGACCCCTTGGCCCCTGTATACAATGAGCAGTTCTTC	CLARDPLAPVYNEQFF
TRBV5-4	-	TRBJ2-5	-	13	TGTGCCAGCAGCCCAGGAAGAGAAGAGACCCAGTACTTC	CASSPGREETQYF
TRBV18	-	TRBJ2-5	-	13	TGTGCCAGCTCACCGGGGGCCCAAGAGACCCAGTACTTC	CASSPGAQETQYF
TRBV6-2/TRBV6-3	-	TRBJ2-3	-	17	TGTGCCAGCAGTTACTCCCTGGACACCTCTAGCACAGATACGCAGTATTTT	CASSYSLDTSSTDTQYF
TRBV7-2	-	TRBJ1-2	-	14	TGTGCCAGCAGCTTAGACCACGGGGGGCCTGGCTACACCTTC	CASSLDHGGPGYTF
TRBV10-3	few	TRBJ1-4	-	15	TGTGCCATCAGTGCAGACGGTCAACTAAATGAAAAACTGTTTTTT	CAISADGQLNEKLFF
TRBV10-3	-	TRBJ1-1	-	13	TGTGCCATCGGAGAGGTTAAGAACACTGAAGCTTTCTTT	CAIGEVKNTEAFF
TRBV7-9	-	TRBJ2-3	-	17	TGTGCCAGCAGCTTAGTAGGGCAGCCCGAGGGTCAGGATACGCAGTATTTT	CASSLVGQPEGQDTQYF
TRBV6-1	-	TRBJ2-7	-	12	TGTGCCAGCAGTGAAGTGGCCTGGGAGCAGTACTTC	CASSEVAWEQYF
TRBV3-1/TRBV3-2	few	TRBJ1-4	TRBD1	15	TGTGCCAGCAGCCCGACAGGGGAAACTAATGAAAAACTGTTTTTT	CASSPTGETNEKLFF
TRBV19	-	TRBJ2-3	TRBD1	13	TGTGCCAGTAGTAGCCAGGGGGCCGATACGCAGTATTTT	CASSSQGADTQYF
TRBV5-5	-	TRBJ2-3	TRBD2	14	TGTGCCAGCAGCCAGCGGGGGCCGGTTGATACGCAGTATTTT	CASSQRGPVDTQYF
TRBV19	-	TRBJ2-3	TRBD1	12	TGTGCCAGTAGTACTGACAGGGCGACGCAGTATTTT	CASSTDRATQYF
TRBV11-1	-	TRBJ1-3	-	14	TGTGCCAGCAGGATGGGACATCCTGGAAACACCATATATTTT	CASRMGHPGNTIYF
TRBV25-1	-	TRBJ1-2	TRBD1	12	TGTGCCAGCAGGCAGGGGGTTTATGGCTACACCTTC	CASRQGVYGYTF
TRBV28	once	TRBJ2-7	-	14	TGTGCCAGCAGTTTGGGGAGTATTCTCTACGAGCAGTACTTC	CASSLGSILYEQYF
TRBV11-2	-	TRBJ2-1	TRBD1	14	TGTGCCAGCAGCGGGAGACAGGGGGGCGATGAGCAGTTCTTC	CASSGRQGGDEQFF
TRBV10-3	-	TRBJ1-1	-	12	TGTGCCATCAGTGAGGGAAGGACTAAAGCTTTCTTT	CAISEGRTKAFF
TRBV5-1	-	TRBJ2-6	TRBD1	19	TGCGCCAGCAGCCCCCAACCCAGACAGGGGAGAACTGGGGCCAACGTCCTGACTTTC	CASSPQPRQGRTGANVLTF
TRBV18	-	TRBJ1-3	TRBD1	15	TGTGCCAGCTCACCGCCGGGACAGGGAGGAAACACCATATATTTT	CASSPPGQGGNTIYF
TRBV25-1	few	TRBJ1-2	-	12	TGTGCCAGCAGTGGACTTAACTATGGCTACACCTTC	CASSGLNYGYTF
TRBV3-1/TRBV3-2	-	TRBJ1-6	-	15	TGTGCCAGCAGCCACGGACTGAACCTTAATTCACCCCTCCACTTT	CASSHGLNLNSPLHF
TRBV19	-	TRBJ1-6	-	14	TGTGCCAGTAGTCTGGGACACGGATATTCACCCCTCCACTTT	CASSLGHGYSPLHF
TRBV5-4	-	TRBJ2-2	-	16	TGTGCCAGCTCCCGACCGGGACTGGCGAACACCGGGGAGCTGTTTTTT	CASSRPGLANTGELFF
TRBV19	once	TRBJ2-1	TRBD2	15	TGTGCCAGTAAACTAGCGTGGAGCTCCTACAATGAGCAGTTCTTC	CASKLAWSSYNEQFF
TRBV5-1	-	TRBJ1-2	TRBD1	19	TGCGCCAGCAGCTTCTGGACAGGGGGTTCCAACCCCGGGAACTATGGCTACACCTTC	CASSFWTGGSNPGNYGYTF
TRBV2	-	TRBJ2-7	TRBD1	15	TGTGCCAGCACCCGCGGGACAGGGGAATACTACGAGCAGTACTTC	CASTRGTGEYYEQYF
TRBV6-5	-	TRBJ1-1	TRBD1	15	TGTGCCAGCAGTCCGGATCTTGACAGGGGGGATCTGGCTTTCTTT	CASSPDLDRGDLAFF
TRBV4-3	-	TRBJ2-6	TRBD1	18	TGCGCCAGCAGCCCTGGACAGGGGGGAAGGTCTGGGGCCAACGTCCTGACTTTC	CASSPGQGGRSGANVLTF
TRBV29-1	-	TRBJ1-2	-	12	TGCAGCGTATCTGGTTCCGGTGGTGGCTACACCTTC	CSVSGSGGGYTF
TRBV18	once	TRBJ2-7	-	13	TGTGCCAGCTCACCCCAACAGGCCTACGAGCAGTACTTC	CASSPQQAYEQYF
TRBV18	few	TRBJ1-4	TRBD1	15	TGTGCCAGCTCACCCGGACAGGGAAGTACTGAAAAACTGTTTTTT	CASSPGQGSTEKLFF
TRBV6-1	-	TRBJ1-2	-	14	TGTGCCAGCAGTGATGCAGGGTTGGGCTATGGCTACACCTTC	CASSDAGLGYGYTF
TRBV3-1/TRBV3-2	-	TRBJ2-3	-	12	TGTGCCAGCAGCCAACAGGGGCTCGCGCAGTATTTT	CASSQQGLAQYF
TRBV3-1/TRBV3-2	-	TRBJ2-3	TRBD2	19	TGTGCCAGCAGCCAAAGATACGAGGGGCGGGAGACCGGCACAGATACGCAGTATTTT	CASSQRYEGRETGTDTQYF
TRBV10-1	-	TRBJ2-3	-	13	TGCGCCAGCGGAACGGGACTTACGGATACGCAGTATTTT	CASGTGLTDTQYF
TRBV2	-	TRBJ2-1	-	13	-	CASSEVAGGSDFF
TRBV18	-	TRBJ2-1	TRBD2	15	TGTGCCAGCGGAGCCGCGGGGGTCTCCTACAATGAGCAGTTCTTC	CASGAAGVSYNEQFF
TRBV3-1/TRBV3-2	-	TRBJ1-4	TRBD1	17	TGTGCCAGCAGCCAACTTGACAGGGGGCGGACTAATGAAAAACTGTTTTTT	CASSQLDRGRTNEKLFF
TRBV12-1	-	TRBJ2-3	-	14	TGTGCCAGCAAGTTTCTTGAGAGGGGGCATACGCAGTATTTT	CASKFLERGHTQYF
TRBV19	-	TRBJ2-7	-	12	TGTGCCAGTAGTGGACAGTACTACGAGCAGTACTTC	CASSGQYYEQYF
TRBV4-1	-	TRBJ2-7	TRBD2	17	TGCGCCAGCAGCCAAGGCCTTACTAGCGGGGGTTTCTACGAGCAGTACTTC	CASSQGLTSGGFYEQYF
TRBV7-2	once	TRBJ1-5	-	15	TGTGCCAGCAGCAACGGGGGGACGGAAAATCAGCCCCAGCATTTT	CASSNGGTENQPQHF
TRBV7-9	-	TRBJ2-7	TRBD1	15	TGTGCCAGCAGCGGGGGGACAGGAGTCTCCTACGAGCAGTACTTC	CASSGGTGVSYEQYF
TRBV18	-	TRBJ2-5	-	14	TGTGCCAGCTCACCCTGGGACCACCGGGAGTCCCAGTACTTC	CASSPWDHRESQYF
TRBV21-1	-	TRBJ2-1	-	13	TGTGCCTATCGACAGGGGCCGAACAATGAGCAGTTCTTC	CAYRQGPNNEQFF
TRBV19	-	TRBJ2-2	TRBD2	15	TGTGCCAGTAGTATAATGAGCGGGGGCACCGGGGAGCTGTTTTTT	CASSIMSGGTGELFF
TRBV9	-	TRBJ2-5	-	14	TGTGCCAGCAGCGTAGGGGGGGTCCAAGAGACCCAGTACTTC	CASSVGGVQETQYF
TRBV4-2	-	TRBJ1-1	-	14	TGTGCCAGCAGCCTAAACAGGATTGAGCCTGAAGCTTTCTTT	CASSLNRIEPEAFF
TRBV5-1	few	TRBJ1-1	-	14	TGCGCCAGCAGCGTTACAGGGCAGAACACTGAAGCTTTCTTT	CASSVTGQNTEAFF
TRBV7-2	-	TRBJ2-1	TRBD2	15	TGTGCCAGCAGCTTAGCAGCGGGGGGGGCAAATGAGCAGTTCTTC	CASSLAAGGANEQFF
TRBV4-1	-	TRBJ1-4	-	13	TGCGCCAGCAGCCAACCGGGGGATGAAAAACTGTTTTTT	CASSQPGDEKLFF
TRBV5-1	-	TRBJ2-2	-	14	TGCGCCAGCAGTACGGACACAAGCACCGGGGAGCTGTTTTTT	CASSTDTSTGELFF